This is a list of T cell receptor beta chains from one sample in a study of shared clonotypes between healthy human individuals. The method was immunoSEQ multiplex PCR; TCRdb's version includes in-frame clones alone and lacks a portion of them. This sample has some 1 million clones, with around 74% found just once. Sequenced input: memory CD4+ T cells sorted from blood. The source is a man between 18 and 29 years old in good health. Each CDR3 is given with its conserved first and last residue. The order of the fields is J gene, V gene, D gene, clone size, CDR3 protein, CDR3 DNA. The D gene is left open where the match is weak. Clone size is given for some rows only: seen once, a few or many times, or a class if the clone is expanded.

j_call: TRBJ2-2; v_call: TRBV7-8; d_call: NA; clone_size: NA; cdr3_aa: CASSSHLRDGFGGELFF; cdr3_nt: TGTGCCAGCAGCTCCCATCTCCGGGATGGGTTCGGCGGGGAGCTGTTTTTT
j_call: TRBJ2-7; v_call: TRBV4-1; d_call: TRBD2; clone_size: NA; cdr3_aa: CASSQGLAGTYEQYF; cdr3_nt: TGCGCCAGCAGCCAAGGCCTAGCGGGGACCTACGAGCAGTACTTC
j_call: TRBJ2-7; v_call: TRBV5-1; d_call: TRBD1; clone_size: NA; cdr3_aa: CASSRGTGGTYEQYF; cdr3_nt: TGCGCCAGCAGCAGAGGGACAGGGGGTACCTACGAGCAGTACTTC
j_call: TRBJ1-1; v_call: TRBV2; d_call: NA; clone_size: NA; cdr3_aa: CASSARGNTEAFF; cdr3_nt: TGTGCCAGCAGTGCACGAGGGAACACTGAAGCTTTCTTT
j_call: TRBJ2-3; v_call: TRBV5-4; d_call: TRBD1; clone_size: NA; cdr3_aa: CASSPDGTGNTQYF; cdr3_nt: TGTGCCAGCAGCCCGGACGGGACAGGAAATACGCAGTATTTT
j_call: TRBJ1-2; v_call: TRBV6-5; d_call: TRBD1; clone_size: NA; cdr3_aa: CASSYAGGIYGYTF; cdr3_nt: TGTGCCAGCAGTTACGCAGGGGGCATCTATGGCTACACCTTC
j_call: TRBJ2-1; v_call: TRBV25-1; d_call: NA; clone_size: few; cdr3_aa: CASSAGVEQFF; cdr3_nt: TGTGCCAGCAGTGCGGGGGTCGAGCAGTTCTTC
j_call: TRBJ1-5; v_call: TRBV11-2; d_call: NA; clone_size: NA; cdr3_aa: CYKVFSDSNQPQHF; cdr3_nt: TGTTATAAGGTTTTTTCGGACAGCAATCAGCCCCAGCATTTT
j_call: TRBJ1-3; v_call: TRBV5-3; d_call: TRBD1; clone_size: NA; cdr3_aa: CARSCGTGSGNTIYF; cdr3_nt: TGTGCCAGAAGCTGCGGGACAGGCTCTGGAAACACCATATATTTT
j_call: TRBJ1-6; v_call: TRBV5-4; d_call: TRBD1; clone_size: NA; cdr3_aa: CASSQQGENSPLHF; cdr3_nt: TGTGCCAGCAGTCAACAGGGGGAGAATTCACCCCTCCACTTT
j_call: TRBJ1-5; v_call: TRBV5-5; d_call: NA; clone_size: NA; cdr3_aa: CASSQQPSGEPQHF; cdr3_nt: TGTGCCAGCAGCCAACAGCCTAGTGGGGAGCCCCAGCATTTT
j_call: TRBJ1-2; v_call: TRBV19; d_call: NA; clone_size: NA; cdr3_aa: CASSMGSGTWRDGYTF; cdr3_nt: TGTGCCAGTAGTATGGGCTCGGGGACATGGCGGGATGGCTACACCTTC
j_call: TRBJ1-1; v_call: TRBV20-1; d_call: NA; clone_size: many; cdr3_aa: CSALLGTEAFF; cdr3_nt: TGCAGTGCTCTACTGGGCACTGAAGCTTTCTTT
j_call: TRBJ2-7; v_call: TRBV6-5; d_call: TRBD2; clone_size: few; cdr3_aa: CASSYAYSGAYEQYF; cdr3_nt: TGTGCCAGCAGTTACGCTTATAGCGGGGCCTACGAGCAGTACTTC
j_call: TRBJ2-7; v_call: TRBV11-2; d_call: NA; clone_size: NA; cdr3_aa: CASSLGWGGSAYEQYF; cdr3_nt: TGTGCCAGCAGCTTAGGATGGGGCGGGTCGGCCTACGAGCAGTACTTC
j_call: TRBJ2-3; v_call: TRBV5-1; d_call: NA; clone_size: NA; cdr3_aa: CASSPRSSGVGDTQYF; cdr3_nt: TGCGCCAGCAGCCCCCGGTCATCGGGGGTGGGAGATACGCAGTATTTT
j_call: TRBJ2-7; v_call: TRBV10-3; d_call: NA; clone_size: many; cdr3_aa: CAISAKTWDSVTYEQYF; cdr3_nt: TGTGCCATCAGTGCCAAAACTTGGGACTCCGTTACCTACGAGCAGTACTTC
j_call: TRBJ2-7; v_call: TRBV7-7; d_call: NA; clone_size: NA; cdr3_aa: CASSTPGGEQYF; cdr3_nt: TGTGCTAGCAGCACCCCCGGAGGGGAGCAGTACTTC
j_call: TRBJ2-5; v_call: TRBV5-1; d_call: NA; clone_size: once; cdr3_aa: CASSLDSREQATQYF; cdr3_nt: TGCGCCAGCAGCTTGGATAGCAGGGAGCAAGCGACCCAGTACTTC
j_call: TRBJ1-6; v_call: TRBV27; d_call: NA; clone_size: NA; cdr3_aa: CASSLEQHNSPLHF; cdr3_nt: TGTGCCAGCAGTTTAGAACAGCATAATTCACCCCTCCACTTT
j_call: TRBJ2-7; v_call: TRBV5-4; d_call: NA; clone_size: NA; cdr3_aa: CASSPGDGGLNYEQYF; cdr3_nt: TGTGCCAGCAGCCCGGGGGATGGGGGGCTGAACTACGAGCAGTACTTC
j_call: TRBJ1-5; v_call: TRBV5-1; d_call: NA; clone_size: NA; cdr3_aa: CASSLSGNSNQPQHF; cdr3_nt: TGCGCCAGCAGCTTGTCGGGGAATAGCAATCAGCCCCAGCATTTT
j_call: TRBJ2-3; v_call: TRBV2; d_call: NA; clone_size: NA; cdr3_aa: CASSEAGPITDTQYF; cdr3_nt: TGTGCCAGCAGTGAAGCAGGGCCCATCACAGATACGCAGTATTTT
j_call: TRBJ2-3; v_call: TRBV6-5; d_call: NA; clone_size: NA; cdr3_aa: CASSYSGFMTDTQYF; cdr3_nt: TGTGCCAGCAGTTACTCAGGGTTTATGACAGATACGCAGTATTTT
j_call: TRBJ2-1; v_call: TRBV4-1; d_call: TRBD2; clone_size: NA; cdr3_aa: CASSQAILAGGNEQFF; cdr3_nt: TGCGCCAGCAGCCAAGCTATTTTAGCGGGAGGAAATGAGCAGTTCTTC
j_call: TRBJ2-3; v_call: TRBV7-2; d_call: NA; clone_size: NA; cdr3_aa: CASSLPTDTQYF; cdr3_nt: TGTGCCAGCAGCCTCCCCACAGATACGCAGTATTTT
j_call: TRBJ1-1; v_call: TRBV7-2; d_call: NA; clone_size: NA; cdr3_aa: CASSLRKENTEAFF; cdr3_nt: TGTGCCAGCAGCTTACGTAAGGAGAACACTGAAGCTTTCTTT
j_call: TRBJ1-6; v_call: TRBV6-1; d_call: NA; clone_size: once; cdr3_aa: CASEQGQGNSPLHF; cdr3_nt: TGTGCCAGCGAGCAGGGGCAGGGTAATTCACCCCTCCACTTT
j_call: TRBJ1-1; v_call: TRBV11-2; d_call: TRBD1; clone_size: few; cdr3_aa: CASSLGQGGAFF; cdr3_nt: TGTGCCAGCAGCTTAGGCCAGGGGGGAGCTTTCTTT
j_call: TRBJ2-3; v_call: TRBV7-9; d_call: TRBD2; clone_size: NA; cdr3_aa: CASSFSGGGDTQYF; cdr3_nt: TGTGCCAGCAGCTTCAGCGGGGGCGGGGATACGCAGTATTTT
j_call: TRBJ2-3; v_call: TRBV11-2; d_call: NA; clone_size: few; cdr3_aa: CASSLDSGNTDTQYF; cdr3_nt: TGTGCCAGCAGCTTAGATAGTGGTAACACAGATACGCAGTATTTT
j_call: TRBJ1-3; v_call: TRBV27; d_call: TRBD1; clone_size: NA; cdr3_aa: CASSQLINRGLGGNTIYF; cdr3_nt: TGTGCCAGCAGTCAGTTAATAAACAGGGGGCTTGGAGGAAACACCATATATTTT
j_call: TRBJ1-1; v_call: TRBV5-6; d_call: NA; clone_size: NA; cdr3_aa: CASSSRQAYTEAFF; cdr3_nt: TGTGCCAGCAGCTCACGACAGGCGTACACTGAAGCTTTCTTT
j_call: TRBJ2-1; v_call: TRBV5-5; d_call: NA; clone_size: few; cdr3_aa: CASRLGLATGGGYNEQFF; cdr3_nt: TGTGCCAGCAGGTTAGGGCTAGCTACCGGAGGCGGCTACAATGAGCAGTTCTTC
j_call: TRBJ1-1; v_call: TRBV28; d_call: NA; clone_size: few; cdr3_aa: CASSRGQWNTEAFF; cdr3_nt: TGTGCCAGCAGTCGAGGACAGTGGAACACTGAAGCTTTCTTT
j_call: TRBJ2-5; v_call: TRBV11-1; d_call: NA; clone_size: NA; cdr3_aa: CASSPNGGRGETQYF; cdr3_nt: TGTGCCAGCAGCCCAAACGGGGGGCGAGGGGAGACCCAGTACTTC
j_call: TRBJ2-3; v_call: TRBV4-1; d_call: TRBD2; clone_size: NA; cdr3_aa: CASSQGLAGSTDTQYF; cdr3_nt: TGCGCCAGCAGCCAGGGACTAGCGGGGAGCACAGATACGCAGTATTTT
j_call: TRBJ2-2; v_call: TRBV6-5; d_call: NA; clone_size: once; cdr3_aa: CASSPAAGELFF; cdr3_nt: TGTGCCAGCAGCCCGGCCGCTGGGGAGCTGTTTTTT
j_call: TRBJ2-3; v_call: TRBV2; d_call: TRBD2; clone_size: NA; cdr3_aa: CASRVTSATLSTDTQYF; cdr3_nt: TGTGCCAGCAGGGTGACTAGCGCTACCTTAAGCACAGATACGCAGTATTTT
j_call: TRBJ1-1; v_call: TRBV4-2; d_call: NA; clone_size: NA; cdr3_aa: CASSHLAFVGVGGKLAEAFF; cdr3_nt: TGTGCCAGCAGCCATTTAGCATTCGTTGGGGTCGGGGGAAAACTCGCTGAAGCTTTCTTT